This T cell receptor (beta chain) stems from a study of T cell repertoires in ileal Crohn's disease. At the level of the study: About half of patients got postoperative therapy: some 11 thiopurines, 18 anti-TNF. General study findings and limits: Clonal expansions were more frequent in active smokers than non-smokers at surgery. Sorted CD8 T cells held more high-frequency clones than CD4.

CDR1 and CDR2 (germline): MNHNS, SASEGT. Trimming shortened V by 2 bases and J by 3 bases, and 8 bases separated the two germline ends. The CDR3 contains 14 residues. A remark on this clone: The antigen is not known.

Generated by immunoSEQ multiplex PCR, the TCRdb table keeps only in-frame clones and is missing some. The table has 13,000 to 15,000 clones, roughly three quarters seen once; the top ten hold around 18%. The sequence came from an adult with Crohn's disease. The chain joins TRBV6-1 to TRBJ1-5; D might be TRBD1 (6 bases). Sequencing was performed on ileal tissue. The CDR3 DNA is TGTGCCAGCAGTGAACAGGGGAACAATCAGCCCCAGCATTTT. Translated, it gives CASSEQGNNQPQHF.